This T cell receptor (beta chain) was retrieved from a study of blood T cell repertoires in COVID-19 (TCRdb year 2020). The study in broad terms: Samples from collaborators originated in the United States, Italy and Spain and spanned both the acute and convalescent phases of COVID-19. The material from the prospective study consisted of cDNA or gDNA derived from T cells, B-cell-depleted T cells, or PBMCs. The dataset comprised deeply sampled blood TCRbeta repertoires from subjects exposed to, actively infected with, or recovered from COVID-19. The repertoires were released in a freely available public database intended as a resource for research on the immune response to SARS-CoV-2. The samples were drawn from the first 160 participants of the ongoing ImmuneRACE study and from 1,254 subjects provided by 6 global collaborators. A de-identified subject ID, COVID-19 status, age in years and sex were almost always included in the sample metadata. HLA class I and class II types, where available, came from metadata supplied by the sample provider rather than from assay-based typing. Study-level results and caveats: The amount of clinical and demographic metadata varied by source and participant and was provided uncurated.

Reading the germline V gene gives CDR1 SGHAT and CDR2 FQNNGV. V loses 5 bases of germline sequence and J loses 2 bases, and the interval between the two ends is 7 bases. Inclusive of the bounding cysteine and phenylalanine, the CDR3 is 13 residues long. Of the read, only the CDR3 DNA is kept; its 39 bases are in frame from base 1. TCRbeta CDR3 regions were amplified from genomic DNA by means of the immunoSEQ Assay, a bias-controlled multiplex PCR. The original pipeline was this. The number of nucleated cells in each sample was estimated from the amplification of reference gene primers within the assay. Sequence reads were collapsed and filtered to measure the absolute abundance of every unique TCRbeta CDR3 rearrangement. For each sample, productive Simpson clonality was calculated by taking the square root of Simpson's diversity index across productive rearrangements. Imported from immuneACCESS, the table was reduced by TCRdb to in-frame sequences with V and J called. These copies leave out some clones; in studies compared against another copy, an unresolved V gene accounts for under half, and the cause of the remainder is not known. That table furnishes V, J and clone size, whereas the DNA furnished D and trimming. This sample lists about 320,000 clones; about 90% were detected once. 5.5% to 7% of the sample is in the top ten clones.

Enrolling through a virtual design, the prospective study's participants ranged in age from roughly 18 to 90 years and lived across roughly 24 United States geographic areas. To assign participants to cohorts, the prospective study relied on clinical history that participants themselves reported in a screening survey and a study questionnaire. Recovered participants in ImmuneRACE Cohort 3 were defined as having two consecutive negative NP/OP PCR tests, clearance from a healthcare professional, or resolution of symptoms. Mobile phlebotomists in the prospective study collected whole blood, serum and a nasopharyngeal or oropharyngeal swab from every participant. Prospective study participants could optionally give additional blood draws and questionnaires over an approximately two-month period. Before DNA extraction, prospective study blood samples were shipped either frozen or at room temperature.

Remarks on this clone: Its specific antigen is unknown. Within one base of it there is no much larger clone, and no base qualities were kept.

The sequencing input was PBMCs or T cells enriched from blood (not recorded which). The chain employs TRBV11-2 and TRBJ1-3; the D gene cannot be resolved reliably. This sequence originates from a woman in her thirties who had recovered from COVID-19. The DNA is TGTGCCAGCAGCCCCCCCACTGGAAACACCATATATTTT. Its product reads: CASSPPTGNTIYF. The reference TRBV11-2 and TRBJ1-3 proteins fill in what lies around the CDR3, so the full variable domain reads EAGVAQSPRYKIIEKRQSVAFWCNPISGHATLYWYQQILGQGPKLLIQFQNNGVVDDSQLPKDRFSAERLKGVDSTLKIQPAKLEDSAVYLCASSPPTGNTIYFGEGSWLTVV.